This T cell receptor beta chain was captured in a study of blood T cell repertoires in COVID-19. Seattle enrolled patients during active infection and tracked them longitudinally. Profiled with immunoSEQ multiplex PCR; TCRdb holds only in-frame clones, not every one. This sample has roughly 110,000 clones, with over 65% found just once. The table lists this clone with many counts. The sample consisted of peripheral blood. This clonotype was obtained from a man aged 80 or over with COVID-19, enrolled during active disease.

CDR3 in DNA: TGTGCCAGTAGTATTTACAGGCTCGGTACTATGAACACTGAAGCTTTCTTT. Protein: CASSIYRLGTMNTEAFF. The V gene is TRBV19, the J gene TRBJ1-1; D perhaps matches TRBD1 (5 bases). Trimming removed 3 bases from V and 0 bases from J, with 17 bases in between. The length of the CDR3 is 17 residues. CDR1 and CDR2 (germline): LNHDA, SQIVND (reference sequence).